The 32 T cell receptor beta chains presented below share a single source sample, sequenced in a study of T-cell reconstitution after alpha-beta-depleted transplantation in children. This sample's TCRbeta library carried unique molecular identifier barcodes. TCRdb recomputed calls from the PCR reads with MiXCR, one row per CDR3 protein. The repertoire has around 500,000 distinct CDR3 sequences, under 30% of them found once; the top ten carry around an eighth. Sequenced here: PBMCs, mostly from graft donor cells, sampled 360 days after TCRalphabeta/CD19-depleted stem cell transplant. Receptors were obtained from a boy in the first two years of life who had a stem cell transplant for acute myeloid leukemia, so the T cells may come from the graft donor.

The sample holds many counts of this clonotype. The CDR3 loop is CASSYDRTNTGELFF. The CDR3 DNA sequence: TGTGCCAGCAGTTACGACAGGACGAACACCGGGGAGCTGTTTTTT. The genes are TRBV6-5 and TRBJ2-2, with a possible D match to TRBD1 (6 bases). In germline, CDR1 is MNHEY, CDR2 SVGAGI. V gave up 2 bases and J gave up 0 bases, with 7 bases separating them. The CDR3 loop spans 15 amino acids.

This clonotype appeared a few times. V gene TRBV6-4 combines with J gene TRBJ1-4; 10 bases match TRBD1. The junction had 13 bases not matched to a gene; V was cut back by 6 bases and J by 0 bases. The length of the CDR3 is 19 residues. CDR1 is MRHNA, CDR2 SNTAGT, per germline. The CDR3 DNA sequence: TGTGCCAGCAGACCCCGGACAGGGGGGACAACCGCAACTAATGAAAAACTGTTTTTT. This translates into CASRPRTGGTTATNEKLFF.

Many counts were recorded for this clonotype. The CDR3 spells CASSREGEGYGYTF. CDR3 DNA: TGCGCCAGCAGCCGAGAGGGGGAAGGGTATGGCTACACCTTC. V is TRBV4-1 and J is TRBJ1-2, with D perhaps matching TRBD1 (6 bases). The CDR3 runs to 14 residues. Germline CDR1 and CDR2: MGHRA and YSYEKL. V lost 4 bases and J 5 bases, leaving 14 bases between the germline ends.

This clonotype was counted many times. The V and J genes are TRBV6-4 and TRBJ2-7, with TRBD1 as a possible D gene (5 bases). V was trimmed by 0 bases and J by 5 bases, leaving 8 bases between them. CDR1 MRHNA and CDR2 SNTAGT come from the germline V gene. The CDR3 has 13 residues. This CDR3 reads CASSDSQGNEQYV. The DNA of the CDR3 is TGTGCCAGCAGTGACTCGCAGGGCAACGAGCAGTACGTC.

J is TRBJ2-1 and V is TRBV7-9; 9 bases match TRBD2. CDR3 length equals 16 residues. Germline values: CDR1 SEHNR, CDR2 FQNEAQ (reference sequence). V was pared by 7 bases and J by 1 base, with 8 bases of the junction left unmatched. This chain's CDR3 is CASTHSGGRSYNEQFF. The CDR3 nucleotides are TGTGCCAGCACCCATAGCGGGGGTCGGTCCTACAATGAGCAGTTCTTC.

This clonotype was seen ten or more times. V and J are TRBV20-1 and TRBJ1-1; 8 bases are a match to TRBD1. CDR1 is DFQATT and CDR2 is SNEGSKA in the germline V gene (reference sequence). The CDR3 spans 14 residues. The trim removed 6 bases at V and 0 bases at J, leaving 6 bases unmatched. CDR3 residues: CSARRTGMNTEAFF. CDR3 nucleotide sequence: TGCAGTGCGAGAAGGACAGGGATGAACACTGAAGCTTTCTTT.

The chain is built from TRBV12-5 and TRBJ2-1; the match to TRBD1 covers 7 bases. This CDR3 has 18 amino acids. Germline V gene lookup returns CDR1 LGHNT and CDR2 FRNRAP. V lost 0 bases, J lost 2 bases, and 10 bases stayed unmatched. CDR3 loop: CASGLVLTGESTYNEQFF. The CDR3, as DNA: TGTGCTAGTGGTTTGGTCCTCACAGGGGAGTCAACCTACAATGAGCAGTTCTTC.

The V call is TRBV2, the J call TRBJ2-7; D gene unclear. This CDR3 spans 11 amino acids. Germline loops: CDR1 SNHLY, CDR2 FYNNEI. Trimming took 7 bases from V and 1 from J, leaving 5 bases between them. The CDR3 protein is CASTRSYEQYF. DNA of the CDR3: TGTGCCAGCACAAGGTCCTACGAGCAGTACTTC.

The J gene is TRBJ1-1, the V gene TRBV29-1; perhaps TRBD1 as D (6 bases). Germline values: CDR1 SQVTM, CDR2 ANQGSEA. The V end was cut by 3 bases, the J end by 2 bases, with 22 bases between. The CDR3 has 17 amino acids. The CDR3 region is CSVDGGQGPAFNTEAFF. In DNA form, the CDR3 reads TGCAGCGTTGATGGAGGGCAGGGGCCGGCTTTTAACACTGAAGCTTTCTTT.

Here the CDR3 DNA reads TGCGCCAGCAGCCAAGATCAGGTATCCTACAATGAGCAGTTCTTC. Translation: CASSQDQVSYNEQFF. The rearrangement links TRBV4-3 to TRBJ2-1; D unclear. The germline V gene has CDR1 LGHNA and CDR2 YSLEER. V was pared by 0 bases and J by 1 base, with 7 bases between. The CDR3 runs 15 residues.

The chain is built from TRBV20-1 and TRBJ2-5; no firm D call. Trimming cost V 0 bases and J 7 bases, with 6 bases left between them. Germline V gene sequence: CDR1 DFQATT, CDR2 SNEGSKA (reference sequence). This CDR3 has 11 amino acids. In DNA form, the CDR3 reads TGCAGTGCTAGAGATCAATGGACCCAGTACTTC. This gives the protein CSARDQWTQYF.

CDR3 DNA sequence: TGCGCCAGCAGCGTGGACAGGGTACCGGGGTATGAGCAGTTCTTC. Protein product: CASSVDRVPGYEQFF. The genes are TRBV5-1 and TRBJ2-1, with 8 positions matching TRBD1. The CDR3 runs to 15 residues. From germline, CDR1 is SGHRS and CDR2 YFSETQ. V shed 4 bases and J 8 bases; nucleotides not matched to a gene: 11.

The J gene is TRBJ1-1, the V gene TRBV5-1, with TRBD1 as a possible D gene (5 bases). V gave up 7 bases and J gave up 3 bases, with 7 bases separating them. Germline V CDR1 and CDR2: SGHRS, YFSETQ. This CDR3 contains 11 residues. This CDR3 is CASQGDTEAFF. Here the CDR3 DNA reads TGCGCCAGCCAGGGAGACACTGAAGCTTTCTTT.

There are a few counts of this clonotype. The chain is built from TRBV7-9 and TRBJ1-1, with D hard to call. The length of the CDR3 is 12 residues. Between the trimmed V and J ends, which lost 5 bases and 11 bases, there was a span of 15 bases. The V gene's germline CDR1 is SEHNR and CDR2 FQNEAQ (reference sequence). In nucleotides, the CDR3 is TGTGCCAGCAGCCCGCACTTCCCCTGGGCTTTCTTT. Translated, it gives CASSPHFPWAFF.

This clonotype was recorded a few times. CDR3 protein: CASSFRDSKPNTEAFF. CDR3 DNA sequence: TGCGCCAGCAGCTTCCGGGACAGCAAACCGAACACTGAAGCTTTCTTT. The rearrangement uses TRBV5-1 and TRBJ1-1, with TRBD1 matching 7 bases. V gave up 2 bases and J gave up 1 base; unmatched junction bases: 8. The CDR3 totals 16 residues. Germline CDR1 is SGHRS and CDR2 is YFSETQ.

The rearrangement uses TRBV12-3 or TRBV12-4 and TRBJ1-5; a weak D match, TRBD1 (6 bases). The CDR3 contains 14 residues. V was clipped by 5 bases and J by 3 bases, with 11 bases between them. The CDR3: CASSPTGYNQPQHF. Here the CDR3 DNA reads TGTGCCAGCAGTCCAACAGGGTACAATCAGCCCCAGCATTTT.

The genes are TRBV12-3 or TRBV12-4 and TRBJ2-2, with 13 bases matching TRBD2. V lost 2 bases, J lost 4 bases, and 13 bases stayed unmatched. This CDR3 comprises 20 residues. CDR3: CASSLTQGLAGISGTGELFF. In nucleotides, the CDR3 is TGTGCCAGCAGTTTAACGCAGGGACTAGCGGGGATTTCGGGCACCGGGGAGCTGTTTTTT.

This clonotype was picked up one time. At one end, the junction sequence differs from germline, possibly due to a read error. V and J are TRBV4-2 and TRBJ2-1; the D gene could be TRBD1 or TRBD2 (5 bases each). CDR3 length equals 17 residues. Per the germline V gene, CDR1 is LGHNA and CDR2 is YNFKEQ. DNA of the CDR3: TGTGCCATCAGCCCTGTGGGGACGAGGAGGAGAGACAATGAGCAGTTCTTC. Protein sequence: CAISPVGTRRRDNEQFF.

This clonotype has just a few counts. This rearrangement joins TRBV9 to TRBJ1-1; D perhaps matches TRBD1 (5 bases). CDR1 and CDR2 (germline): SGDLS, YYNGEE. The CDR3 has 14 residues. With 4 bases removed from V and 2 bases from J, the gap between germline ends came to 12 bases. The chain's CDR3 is CASSPQGFNTEAFF. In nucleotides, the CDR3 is TGTGCCAGCAGCCCCCAGGGTTTTAACACTGAAGCTTTCTTT. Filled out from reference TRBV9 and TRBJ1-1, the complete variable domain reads DSGVTQTPKHLITATGQRVTLRCSPRSGDLSVYWYQQSLDQGLQFLIQYYNGEERAKGNILERFSAQQFPDLHSELNLSSLELGDSALYFCASSPQGFNTEAFFGQGTRLTVV.

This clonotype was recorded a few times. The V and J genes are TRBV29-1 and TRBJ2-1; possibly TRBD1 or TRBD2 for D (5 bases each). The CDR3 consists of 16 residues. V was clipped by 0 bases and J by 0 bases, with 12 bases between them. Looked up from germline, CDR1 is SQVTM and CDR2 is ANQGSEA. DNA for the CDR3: TGCAGCGTTGAAGACCCCCCAGGGAGCTCCTACAATGAGCAGTTCTTC. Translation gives CSVEDPPGSSYNEQFF.

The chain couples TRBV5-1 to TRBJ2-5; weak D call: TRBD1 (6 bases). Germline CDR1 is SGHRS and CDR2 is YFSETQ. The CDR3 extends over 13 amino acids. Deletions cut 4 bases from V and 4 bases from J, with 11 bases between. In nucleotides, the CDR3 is TGCGCCAGCAGCCAGGGGTCGGGAGAGACCCAGTACTTC. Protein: CASSQGSGETQYF.

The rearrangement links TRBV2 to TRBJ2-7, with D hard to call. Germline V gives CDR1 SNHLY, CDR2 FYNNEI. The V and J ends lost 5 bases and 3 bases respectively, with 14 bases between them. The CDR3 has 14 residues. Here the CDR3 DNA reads TGTGCCAGCAGTAGAGTGACATCTTTCTACGAGCAGTACGTC. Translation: CASSRVTSFYEQYV.

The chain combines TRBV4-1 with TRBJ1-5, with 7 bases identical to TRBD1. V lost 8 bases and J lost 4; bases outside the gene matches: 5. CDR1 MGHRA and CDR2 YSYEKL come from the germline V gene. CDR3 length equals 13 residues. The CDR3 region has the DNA TGCGCCAGCTCAACAGGGGTAAATCAGCCCCAGCATTTT. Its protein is CASSTGVNQPQHF.

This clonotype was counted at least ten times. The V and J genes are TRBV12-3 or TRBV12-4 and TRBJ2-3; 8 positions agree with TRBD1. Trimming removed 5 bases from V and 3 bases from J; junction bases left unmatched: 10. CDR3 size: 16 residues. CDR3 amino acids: CASSPDRGPGTDTQYF. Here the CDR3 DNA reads TGTGCCAGCAGTCCCGACAGGGGCCCAGGGACAGATACGCAGTATTTT.

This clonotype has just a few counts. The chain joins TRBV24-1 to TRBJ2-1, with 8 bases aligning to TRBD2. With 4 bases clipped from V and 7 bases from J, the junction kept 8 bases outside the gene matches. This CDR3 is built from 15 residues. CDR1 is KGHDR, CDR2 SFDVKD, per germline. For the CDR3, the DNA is TGTGCCACCAGTGAAAGCGGGGGTTTAGAAAATGAGCAGTTCTTC. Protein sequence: CATSESGGLENEQFF.

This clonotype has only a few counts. CDR3 sequence reads: CSVERDGKAFF. The CDR3 bases are TGCAGCGTTGAACGGGACGGCAAAGCTTTCTTT. J is TRBJ1-1 and V is TRBV29-1, with D possibly matching TRBD1 (5 bases). In germline, CDR1 is SQVTM, CDR2 ANQGSEA. Trimming shortened V by 2 bases and J by 9 bases, and 10 bases separated the two germline ends. CDR3 length equals 11 residues.

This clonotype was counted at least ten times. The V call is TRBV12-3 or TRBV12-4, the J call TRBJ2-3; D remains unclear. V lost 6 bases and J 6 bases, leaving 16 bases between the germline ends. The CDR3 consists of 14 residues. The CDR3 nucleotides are TGTGCCAGCAGCCTAAACCCAGGTCAGGATACGCAGTATTTT. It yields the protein CASSLNPGQDTQYF.

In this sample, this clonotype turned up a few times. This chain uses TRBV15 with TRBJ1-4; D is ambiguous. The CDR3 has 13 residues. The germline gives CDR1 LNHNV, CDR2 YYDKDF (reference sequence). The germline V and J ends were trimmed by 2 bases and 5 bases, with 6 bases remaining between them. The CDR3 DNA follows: TGTGCCACCAGCAGACAGGTGAATGAAAAACTGTTTTTT. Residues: CATSRQVNEKLFF.

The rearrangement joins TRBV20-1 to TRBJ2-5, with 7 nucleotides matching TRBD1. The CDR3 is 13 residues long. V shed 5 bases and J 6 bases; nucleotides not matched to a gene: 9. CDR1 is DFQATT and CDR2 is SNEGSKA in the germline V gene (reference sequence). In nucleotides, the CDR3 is TGCAGTGCTGGGAACAGGGGCGGCCAGACCCAGTACTTC. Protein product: CSAGNRGGQTQYF.

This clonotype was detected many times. This CDR3 is CASSRKGQETQYF. The CDR3 bases are TGTGCCAGCAGCCGAAAGGGGCAAGAGACCCAGTACTTC. J is TRBJ2-5 and V is TRBV7-9, with D perhaps matching TRBD1 (5 bases). The germline gives CDR1 SEHNR, CDR2 FQNEAQ (reference sequence). V was clipped by 5 bases and J by 2 bases, with 9 bases between them. The CDR3 loop spans 13 amino acids.

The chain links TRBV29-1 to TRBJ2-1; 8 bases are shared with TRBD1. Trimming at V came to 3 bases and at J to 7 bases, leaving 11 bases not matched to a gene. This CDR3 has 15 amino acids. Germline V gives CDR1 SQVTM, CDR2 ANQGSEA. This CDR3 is CSVDLGTGRQNEQFF. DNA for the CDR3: TGCAGCGTTGATCTAGGGACAGGTAGGCAAAATGAGCAGTTCTTC.

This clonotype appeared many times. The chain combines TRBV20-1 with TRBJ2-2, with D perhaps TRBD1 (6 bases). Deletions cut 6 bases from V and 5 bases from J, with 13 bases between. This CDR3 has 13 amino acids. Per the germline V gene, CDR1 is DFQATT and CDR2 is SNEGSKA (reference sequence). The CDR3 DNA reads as TGCAGTGCGGTCAGGGGATATACCGGGGAGCTGTTTTTT. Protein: CSAVRGYTGELFF.